This T cell receptor (beta chain) was identified during a study of identical twins. The germline gives CDR1 SGHNT, CDR2 YENEEA. V shed 6 bases and J shed 5 bases, with 10 bases lying between them. The CDR3 consists of 13 residues. TCRdb passed the 5' RACE reads through MiXCR, listing each CDR3 protein once. The data show hundreds of thousands of distinct CDR3 sequences, with 10% to 15% seen just once and 1.5% to 2% held by the top ten. These same data were also listed under a study on yellow fever vaccine responses in identical twins.

Sequenced input: PBMCs. The sequence was collected from a young woman in good health. The rearrangement joins TRBV11-3 to TRBJ2-2; TRBD1 is a possible D gene (5 bases). CDR3 coding DNA: TGTGCCAGCAGTAACAGGCAAACCGGGGAGCTGTTTTTT. Protein product: CASSNRQTGELFF.